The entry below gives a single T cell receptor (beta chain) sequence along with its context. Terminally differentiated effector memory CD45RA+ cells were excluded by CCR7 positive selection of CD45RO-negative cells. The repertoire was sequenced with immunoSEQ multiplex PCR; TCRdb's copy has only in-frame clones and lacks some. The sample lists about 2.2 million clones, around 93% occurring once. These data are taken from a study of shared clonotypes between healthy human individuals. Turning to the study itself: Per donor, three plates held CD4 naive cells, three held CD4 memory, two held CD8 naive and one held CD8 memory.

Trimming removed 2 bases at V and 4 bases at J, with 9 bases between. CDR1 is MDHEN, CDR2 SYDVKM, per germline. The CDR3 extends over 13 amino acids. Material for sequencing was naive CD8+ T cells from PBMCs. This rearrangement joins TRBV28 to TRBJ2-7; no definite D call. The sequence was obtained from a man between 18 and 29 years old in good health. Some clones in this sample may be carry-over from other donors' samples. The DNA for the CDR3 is TGTGCCAGCAGTTTAAGGACCCGATACGAGCAGTACTTC. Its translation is CASSLRTRYEQYF.